This T cell receptor (beta chain) was sequenced during a study of neurological immune-mediated disorders. TCRdb ran MiXCR on the 5' RACE reads and lists one entry per CDR3 protein. The table records around 30,000 distinct CDR3 sequences, around 4% of them present only once. The CDR3 runs to 20 residues. This clonotype appeared many times. The receptor's source is a woman aged 40 to 50 in good health. Sequencing was done on a sample of CD4+ T cells from blood. The chain uses TRBV21-1 and TRBJ2-2; the table's D call of TRBD2 was not tested on the DNA. TRBV21-1 is labeled a pseudogene. CDR3 sequence: CASSKGKGLAGGPDTGELFF. The CDR3 DNA reads TGTGCCAGCAGCAAAGGGAAGGGACTAGCGGGGGGGCCTGACACCGGGGAGCTGTTTTTT.